This TCR beta chain emerged from a study of spatial heterogeneity in lung cancer. Time point described: sample taken at primary tumor resection. There were around 72 donors, all of them untreated patients with early-stage non-small cell lung cancer. No cell sorting; template was whole RNA from tumor, lung tissue or PBMC. Each TCR cDNA molecule bore a unique molecular identifier. TCRdb called the 5' RACE reads again in MiXCR, with one record for every CDR3 protein. The profile shows more than 65,000 distinct CDR3 sequences, approximately 8% of them singletons. Germline lookup yields CDR1 SNHLY and CDR2 FYNNEI. This CDR3 spans 13 amino acids. Trimming removed 3 bases at V and 3 bases at J, with 8 bases between.

The receptor comes from a male donor with early-stage non-small cell lung cancer. The sequencing used PBMCs, collected at surgery. The genes are TRBV2 and TRBJ1-1; no clear D. CDR3 in amino acids: CASSEAEYTEAFF. For the CDR3, the DNA is TGTGCCAGCAGTGAGGCGGAATACACTGAAGCTTTCTTT.